The 22 T cell receptor beta chains in this list originate from one sample, sequenced in a study of memory CD4+ T cells and cytomegalovirus serostatus. Repertoires were generated with immunoSEQ multiplex PCR, while TCRdb's copy carries only in-frame clones and drops some. The sample comprises approximately 70,000 clones, around 76% of which are singletons, and 4% to 5% rests with the top ten. The sort gate was single viable CD3+CD4+CD8-CD45RO+ cells for memory CD4+ T cells. The specimen was memory CD4+ T cells from blood. These receptors were collected from an adult in good health and CMV-seropositive.

This chain joins TRBV9 and TRBJ2-7, with 8 positions matching TRBD2. V lost 7 bases and J lost 4; bases outside the gene matches: 13. The CDR3 has 15 residues. Germline loops: CDR1 SGDLS, CDR2 YYNGEE. CDR3 loop: CASAEEGTRGYEQYF. The CDR3 coding sequence is TGTGCCAGCGCCGAGGAAGGGACTAGGGGGTACGAGCAGTACTTC.

Of note for this clone: Other nucleotide sequences in the sample specify the same CDR3. The chain is built from TRBV28 and TRBJ1-2; D not resolved. Deletions cut 2 bases from V and 8 bases from J, with 21 bases between. The CDR3 runs 16 residues. Germline lookup yields CDR1 MDHEN and CDR2 SYDVKM. The CDR3 nucleotides read TGTGCCAGCAGTTTAGTACGGGCATCGACGAGCGGGGGCTACACCTTC. It specifies CASSLVRASTSGGYTF.

This chain connects TRBV18 to TRBJ1-3; the D gene is possibly TRBD1 (5 bases). CDR1 KGHSH and CDR2 LQKENI come from the germline V gene. V dropped 3 bases and J dropped 0 bases, with 12 bases sitting between them. This CDR3 has 16 amino acids. The CDR3, as DNA: TGTGCCAGCTCACCGTGGGACGCTGACTCTGGAAACACCATATATTTT. As protein: CASSPWDADSGNTIYF.

A few counts support this clone. The chain carries TRBV10-3 and TRBJ1-2, with 7 bases aligning to TRBD1. The CDR3 extends over 15 amino acids. J lost 5 bases, V lost 7 bases, and 13 bases had no gene match. Germline values: CDR1 ENHRY, CDR2 SYGVKD. The CDR3 DNA reads TGTGCCATCACCGGGACAGCCACCCGGGGTTATGGCTACACCTTC. Amino acid sequence: CAITGTATRGYGYTF.

This clone has a handful of counts. The chain carries TRBV4-1 and TRBJ2-2; 8 positions agree with TRBD1. The germline V gene encodes CDR1 MGHRA and CDR2 YSYEKL. The CDR3 is 16 residues long. J was trimmed by 1 base and V by 3 bases; bases with no gene match: 4. Here the CDR3 reads CASSQPGTGNTGELFF. Here the CDR3 DNA reads TGCGCCAGCAGCCAGCCCGGGACAGGGAACACCGGGGAGCTGTTTTTT.

This clone was detected once. V usage is TRBV7-2 and J usage is TRBJ2-3; the match to TRBD2 covers 13 bases. The CDR3 has 16 residues. Germline CDR1 reads SGHTA; CDR2 reads FQGNSA. V lost 4 bases, J lost 2 bases, and 3 bases stayed unmatched. CDR3 DNA sequence: TGTGCCAGCAGCTCGACTAGCGGGAGGCCCACAGATACGCAGTATTTT. It translates to CASSSTSGRPTDTQYF.

The chain uses TRBV6-1 and TRBJ1-1, with TRBD1 identical over 8 bases. Trimming at V came to 3 bases and at J to 1 base, leaving 4 bases not matched to a gene. Germline loops: CDR1 MNHNS, CDR2 SASEGT. This CDR3 spans 15 amino acids. CDR3 bases: TGTGCCAGCAGTGAGCCCGGGACAGGGAACACTGAAGCTTTCTTT. Its translation: CASSEPGTGNTEAFF.

This sequence joins TRBV5-6 and TRBJ2-3; 8 bases agree with TRBD2. Germline lookup yields CDR1 SGHDT and CDR2 YYEEEE. The CDR3 loop spans 16 amino acids. V shed 3 bases, J shed 4 bases, and the junction held 10 bases outside the gene matches. The CDR3 region has the DNA TGTGCCAGCAGCTACAGCCCTGGACTAGCAGCAGATACGCAGTATTTT. Encoded protein: CASSYSPGLAADTQYF.

This clone was seen a handful of times. In nucleotides, the CDR3 is TGTGCCAGCAGCCAAGGGCAGATGACTGAAGCTTTCTTT. This codes for CASSQGQMTEAFF. The rearrangement joins TRBV14 to TRBJ1-1, with D hard to call. The germline V gene has CDR1 SGHDN and CDR2 FVKESK. The CDR3 contains 13 residues. V was trimmed by 1 base and J by 5 bases, leaving 8 bases between them.

The chain carries TRBV6-5 and TRBJ1-1; D call uncertain. V was shortened by 3 bases and J by 0 bases, with 11 bases between the two germline ends. The V gene's germline CDR1 is MNHEY and CDR2 SVGAGI. This CDR3 has 15 amino acids. The CDR3 loop is CASSYKATMNTEAFF. CDR3 DNA sequence: TGTGCCAGCAGTTATAAGGCAACAATGAACACTGAAGCTTTCTTT.

The rearrangement links TRBV7-6 to TRBJ2-1, with D hard to call. CDR3 length: 14 amino acids. The V end was cut by 2 bases, the J end by 8 bases, with 13 bases between. Germline CDR1 and CDR2: SGHVS and FNYEAQ. In DNA form, the CDR3 reads TGTGCCAGCAGCTTACTCTTATCTAGGGATGAGCAGTTCTTC. As protein: CASSLLLSRDEQFF.

This chain joins TRBV5-1 and TRBJ1-1; D uncertain. The V end lost 4 bases, the J end lost 6 bases, and 16 bases lay between the germline ends. Germline CDR1 SGHRS, CDR2 YFSETQ. This CDR3 contains 14 residues. The CDR3 bases are TGCGCCAGCAGCATGGGATGGGGTGCGGCTGAAGCTTTCTTT. It specifies CASSMGWGAAEAFF.

This clone was counted a few times. The genes are TRBV28 and TRBJ1-2; 10 nucleotides line up with TRBD1. With V trimmed by 9 bases and J by 4 bases, 8 bases remained unmatched. Germline V lookup: CDR1 MDHEN, CDR2 SYDVKM. CDR3 length: 14 amino acids. Here the CDR3 reads CASLGQGEPYGYTF. CDR3 coding DNA: TGTGCCAGTCTAGGACAGGGGGAGCCCTATGGCTACACCTTC.

Only one count was recorded for this clone. This chain joins TRBV4-3 and TRBJ1-4; weak D call: TRBD1 (5 bases). Germline CDR1 is LGHNA and CDR2 is YSLEER. The CDR3 length is 15 residues. V dropped 2 bases and J dropped 2 bases, with 9 bases sitting between them. This CDR3 reads CASSQTGFTNEKLFF. CDR3 sequence (DNA): TGCGCCAGCAGCCAAACAGGCTTCACTAATGAAAAACTGTTTTTT.

J is TRBJ1-4 and V is TRBV28; D may be TRBD1 (5 bases). CDR1 and CDR2 from the germline V gene are MDHEN and SYDVKM. V was cut by 3 bases and J by 0 bases, with 14 bases left in between. The CDR3 length is 17 residues. CDR3 nucleotides: TGTGCCAGCAGTTTGGAGGGCAGGGCGGCAACTAATGAAAAACTGTTTTTT. It codes for CASSLEGRAATNEKLFF.

CDR3 DNA: TGTGCCATCAGCCGCGACAGGGGAGGCCAAGAGACCCAGTACTTC. Protein: CAISRDRGGQETQYF. The genes are TRBV10-3 and TRBJ2-5, with 8 bases fitting TRBD1. The V segment lost 6 bases and the J segment 1 base; nucleotides outside the gene matches: 7. Germline-derived CDR1 and CDR2 are ENHRY and SYGVKD. This CDR3 has 15 residues.

The chain combines TRBV2 with TRBJ2-2; the match to TRBD2 covers 10 bases. The CDR3 loop spans 15 amino acids. Germline CDR1 reads SNHLY; CDR2 reads FYNNEI. J was trimmed by 7 bases and V by 4 bases; bases with no gene match: 6. The CDR3, as DNA: TGTGCCAGCAGTGTCCGGACTAGCGGAGACGGGGAGCTGTTTTTT. Translating gives CASSVRTSGDGELFF.

The rearrangement joins TRBV7-9 to TRBJ2-1, with 7 bases fitting TRBD2. Looked up from germline, CDR1 is SEHNR and CDR2 is FQNEAQ (reference sequence). This CDR3 has 14 residues. V lost 5 bases to trimming and J lost 6 bases; unmatched junction nucleotides: 7. Written as DNA, the CDR3 is TGTGCCAGCAGCCTCGGACTAGTTCGCAATGAGCAGTTCTTC. Encoded protein: CASSLGLVRNEQFF.

The chain has TRBV30 and TRBJ2-2; 7 bases fit TRBD2. After removal of 0 bases from V and 7 bases from J, the junction contained 11 bases not matched to a gene. This CDR3 is 16 amino acids long. In germline, CDR1 is GTSNPN, CDR2 SVGIG (reference sequence). The CDR3 region has the DNA TGTGCCTGGAGTGTATTAACGGGAGGTCGGGTCGGGGAGCTGTTTTTT. Encoded protein: CAWSVLTGGRVGELFF.

The V and J genes are TRBV28 and TRBJ1-1; possibly TRBD1 for D (6 bases). CDR3 length: 16 amino acids. V gave up 6 bases and J gave up 1 base, with 18 bases separating them. Looked up from germline, CDR1 is MDHEN and CDR2 is SYDVKM. The CDR3 here is CASSPNRGGRNTEAFF. CDR3 nucleotides: TGTGCCAGCAGCCCTAACCGGGGGGGGCGGAACACTGAAGCTTTCTTT. Looking up the rest from reference TRBV28 and TRBJ1-1 gives the full variable domain: DVKVTQSSRYLVKRTGEKVFLECVQDMDHENMFWYRQDPGLGLRLIYFSYDVKMKEKGDIPEGYSVSREKKERFSLILESASTNQTSMYLCASSPNRGGRNTEAFFGQGTRLTVV.

The gene calls are TRBV28 and TRBJ1-2, with 7 bases that match TRBD1. This CDR3 region has 15 residues. Germline CDR1 reads MDHEN; CDR2 reads SYDVKM. The V segment lost 1 base and the J segment 4 bases; nucleotides outside the gene matches: 6. The DNA of the CDR3 is TGTGCCAGCAGTTTATCAGGGGGGGAGGGCTATGGCTACACCTTC. Protein product: CASSLSGGEGYGYTF.

V usage is TRBV28 and J usage is TRBJ2-7; D not resolved. CDR1 is MDHEN and CDR2 is SYDVKM in the germline V gene. V was trimmed by 4 bases and J by 4 bases, leaving 14 bases between them. CDR3 size: 14 residues. CDR3: CASSSPTIIYEQYF. CDR3 coding DNA: TGTGCCAGCAGTTCTCCAACCATTATTTACGAGCAGTACTTC.